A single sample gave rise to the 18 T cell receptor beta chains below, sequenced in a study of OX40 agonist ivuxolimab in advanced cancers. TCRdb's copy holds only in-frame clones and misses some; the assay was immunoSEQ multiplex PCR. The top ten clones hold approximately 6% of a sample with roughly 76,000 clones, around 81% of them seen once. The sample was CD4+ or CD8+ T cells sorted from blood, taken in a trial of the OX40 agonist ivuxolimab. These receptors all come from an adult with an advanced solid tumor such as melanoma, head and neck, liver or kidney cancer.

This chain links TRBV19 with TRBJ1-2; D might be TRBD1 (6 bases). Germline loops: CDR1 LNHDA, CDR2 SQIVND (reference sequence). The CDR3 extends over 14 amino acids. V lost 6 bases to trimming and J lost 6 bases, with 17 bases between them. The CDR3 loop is CASSPGGAGDGYTF. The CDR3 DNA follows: TGTGCCAGTAGCCCTGGGGGCGCGGGTGATGGCTACACCTTC. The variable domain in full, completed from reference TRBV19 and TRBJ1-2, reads DGGITQSPKYLFRKEGQNVTLSCEQNLNHDAMYWYRQDPGQGLRLIYYSQIVNDFQKGDIAEGYSVSREKKESFPLTVTSAQKNPTAFYLCASSPGGAGDGYTFGSGTRLTVV.

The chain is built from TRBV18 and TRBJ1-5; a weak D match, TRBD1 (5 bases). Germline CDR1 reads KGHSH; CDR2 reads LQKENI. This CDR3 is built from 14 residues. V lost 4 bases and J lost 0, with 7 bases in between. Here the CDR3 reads CASSRGGSNQPQHF. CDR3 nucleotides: TGTGCCAGCTCACGGGGGGGTAGCAATCAGCCCCAGCATTTT.

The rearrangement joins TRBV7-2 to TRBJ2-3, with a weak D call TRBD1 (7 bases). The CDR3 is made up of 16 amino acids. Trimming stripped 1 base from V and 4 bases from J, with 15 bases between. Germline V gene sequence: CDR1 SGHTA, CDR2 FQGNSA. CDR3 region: CASSLGFRRGADTQYF. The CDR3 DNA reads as TGTGCCAGCAGCTTAGGATTTCGCAGGGGGGCAGATACGCAGTATTTT.

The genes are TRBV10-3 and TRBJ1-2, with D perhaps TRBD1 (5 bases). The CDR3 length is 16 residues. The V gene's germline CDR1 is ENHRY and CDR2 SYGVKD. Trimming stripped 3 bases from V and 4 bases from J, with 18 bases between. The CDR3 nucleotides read TGTGCCATCAGTGAAACCTTAGGCGGCGGGACCTATGGCTACACCTTC. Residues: CAISETLGGGTYGYTF.

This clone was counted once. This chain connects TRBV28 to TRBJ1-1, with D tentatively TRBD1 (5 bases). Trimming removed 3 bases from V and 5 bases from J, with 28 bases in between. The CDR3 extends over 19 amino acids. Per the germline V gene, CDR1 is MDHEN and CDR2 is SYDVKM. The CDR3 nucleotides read TGTGCCAGCAGTTTTGCCCGAAGCCTCTTACGGGGGTTGGATACTGAAGCTTTCTTT. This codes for CASSFARSLLRGLDTEAFF.

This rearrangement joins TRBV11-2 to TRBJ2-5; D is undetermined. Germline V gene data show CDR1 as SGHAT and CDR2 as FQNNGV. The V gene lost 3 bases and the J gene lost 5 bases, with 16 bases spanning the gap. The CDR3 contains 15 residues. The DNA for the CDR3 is TGTGCCAGCAGCTTCTCCACTGCAAGTGGGGAGACCCAGTACTTC. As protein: CASSFSTASGETQYF.

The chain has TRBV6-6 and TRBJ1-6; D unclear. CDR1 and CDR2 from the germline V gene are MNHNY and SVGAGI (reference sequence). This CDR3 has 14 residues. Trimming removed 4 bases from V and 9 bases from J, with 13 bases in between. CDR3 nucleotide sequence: TGTGCCAGCAGTTTACAGAGTCCGCGTTCACCCCTCCACTTT. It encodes CASSLQSPRSPLHF.

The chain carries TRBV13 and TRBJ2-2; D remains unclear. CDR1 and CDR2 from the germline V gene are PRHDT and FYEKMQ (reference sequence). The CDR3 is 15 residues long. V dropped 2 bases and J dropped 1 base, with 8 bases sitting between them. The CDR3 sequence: CASSLSAQNTGELFF. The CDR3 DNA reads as TGTGCCAGCAGCTTATCAGCGCAGAACACCGGGGAGCTGTTTTTT.

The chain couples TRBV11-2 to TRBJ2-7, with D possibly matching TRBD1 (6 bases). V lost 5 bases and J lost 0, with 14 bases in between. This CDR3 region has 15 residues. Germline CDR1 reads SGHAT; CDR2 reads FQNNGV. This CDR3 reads CASSLTGTSSYEQYF. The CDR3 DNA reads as TGTGCCAGCAGCCTCACAGGGACAAGCTCCTACGAGCAGTACTTC.

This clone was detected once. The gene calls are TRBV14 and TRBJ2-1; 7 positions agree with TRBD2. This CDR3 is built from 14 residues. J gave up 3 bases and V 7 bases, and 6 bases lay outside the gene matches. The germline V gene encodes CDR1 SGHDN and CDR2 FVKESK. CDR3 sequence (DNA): TGTGCCAGCACTAGAGCGGGGCTCTACAATGAGCAGTTCTTC. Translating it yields CASTRAGLYNEQFF.

The CDR3 bases are TGTGCCAGTTCTGGACAGAACACCGGGGAGCTGTTTTTT. This gives the protein CASSGQNTGELFF. The rearrangement joins TRBV5-6 to TRBJ2-2, with D maybe TRBD1 (5 bases). CDR1 is SGHDT and CDR2 is YYEEEE in the germline V gene. CDR3 length: 13 amino acids. Trimming pared 8 bases from V and 1 base from J, leaving 9 bases between.

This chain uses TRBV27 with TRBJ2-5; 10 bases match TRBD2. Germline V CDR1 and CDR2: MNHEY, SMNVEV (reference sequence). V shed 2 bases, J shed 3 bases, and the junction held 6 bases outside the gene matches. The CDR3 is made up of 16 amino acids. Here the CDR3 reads CASSLIAGGLEETQYF. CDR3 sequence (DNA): TGTGCCAGCAGTTTAATAGCGGGGGGACTGGAAGAGACCCAGTACTTC.

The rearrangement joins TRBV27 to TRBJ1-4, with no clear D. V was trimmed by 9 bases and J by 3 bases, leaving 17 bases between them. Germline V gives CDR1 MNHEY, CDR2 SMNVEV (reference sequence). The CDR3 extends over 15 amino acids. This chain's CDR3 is CASKQTGYPNEKLFF. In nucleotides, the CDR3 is TGTGCCAGTAAACAAACGGGGTACCCTAATGAAAAACTGTTTTTT.

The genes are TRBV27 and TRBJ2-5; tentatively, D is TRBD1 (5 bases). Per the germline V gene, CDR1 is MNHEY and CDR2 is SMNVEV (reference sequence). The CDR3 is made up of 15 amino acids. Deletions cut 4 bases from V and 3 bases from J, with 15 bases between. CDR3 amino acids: CASSSKGISEETQYF. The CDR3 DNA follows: TGTGCCAGCAGTTCTAAGGGGATTTCGGAAGAGACCCAGTACTTC.

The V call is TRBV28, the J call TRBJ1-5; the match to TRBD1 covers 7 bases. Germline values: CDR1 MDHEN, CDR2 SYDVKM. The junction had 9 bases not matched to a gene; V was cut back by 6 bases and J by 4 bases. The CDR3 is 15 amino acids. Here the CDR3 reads CASSPEDRANQPQHF. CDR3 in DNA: TGTGCCAGCAGCCCGGAAGACAGGGCAAATCAGCCCCAGCATTTT.

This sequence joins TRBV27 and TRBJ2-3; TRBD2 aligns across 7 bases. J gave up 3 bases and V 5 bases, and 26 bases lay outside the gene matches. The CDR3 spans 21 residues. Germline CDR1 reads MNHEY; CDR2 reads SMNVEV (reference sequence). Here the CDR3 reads CASSHPSGGVFSSGGTDTQYF. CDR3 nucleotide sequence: TGTGCCAGCAGTCACCCGTCGGGGGGAGTGTTTTCTAGCGGAGGAACAGATACGCAGTATTTT.

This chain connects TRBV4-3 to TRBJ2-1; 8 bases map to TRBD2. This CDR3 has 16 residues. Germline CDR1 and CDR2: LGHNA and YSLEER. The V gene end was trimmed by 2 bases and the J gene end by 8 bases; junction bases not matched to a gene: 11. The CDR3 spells CASSQLVRAGADEQFF. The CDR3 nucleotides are TGCGCCAGCAGCCAACTCGTACGAGCGGGAGCGGATGAGCAGTTCTTC.

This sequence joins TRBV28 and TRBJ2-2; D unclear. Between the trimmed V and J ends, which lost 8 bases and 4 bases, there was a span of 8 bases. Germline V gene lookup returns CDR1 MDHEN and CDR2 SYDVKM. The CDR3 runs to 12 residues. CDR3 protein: CASGRPTGELFF. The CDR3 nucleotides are TGTGCCAGCGGCAGGCCCACCGGGGAGCTGTTTTTT. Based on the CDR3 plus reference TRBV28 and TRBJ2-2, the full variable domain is DVKVTQSSRYLVKRTGEKVFLECVQDMDHENMFWYRQDPGLGLRLIYFSYDVKMKEKGDIPEGYSVSREKKERFSLILESASTNQTSMYLCASGRPTGELFFGEGSRLTVL.